The 29 T cell receptor beta chains below all came from one sample that was sequenced in a study of Ad26.COV2.S vaccination and SARS-CoV-2 variants. The assay was immunoSEQ multiplex PCR, and TCRdb's table has in-frame clones only and misses some. Counted here are about 420,000 clones, roughly 88% occurring once; the ten biggest clones make up about 3.5%. Regarding treatment: roughly 20 received Ad26.COV2.S at low or high dose, single or two shots; about 5 received placebo; per-sample allocation not given. Day 63 following the first vaccine or placebo injection was when the samples were taken. This sample comprised peripheral blood, obtained in a trial of Ad26.COV2.S vaccine versus placebo. These receptors originate from a person aged 18-65 years who received the Ad26.COV2.S COVID-19 vaccine or a placebo.

This chain connects TRBV7-9 to TRBJ1-2, with D maybe TRBD1 (5 bases). This CDR3 has 15 amino acids. Germline CDR1 and CDR2: SEHNR and FQNEAQ (reference sequence). The V end was cut by 1 base, the J end by 3 bases, with 12 bases between. This chain's CDR3 is CASSLVGRADYGYTF. CDR3 nucleotides: TGTGCCAGCAGCTTAGTTGGCAGGGCTGACTATGGCTACACCTTC.

The chain is built from TRBV18 and TRBJ1-3, with D maybe TRBD1 (5 bases). This CDR3 is built from 15 residues. The germline V and J ends were trimmed by 2 bases and 0 bases, with 8 bases remaining between them. Germline assignment: CDR1 KGHSH and CDR2 LQKENI. In DNA form, the CDR3 reads TGTGCCAGCTCACCAACGGGACTCTCTGGAAACACCATATATTTT. As protein: CASSPTGLSGNTIYF.

The V call is TRBV4-1, the J call TRBJ2-1; 8 nucleotides agree with TRBD2. V lost 3 bases, J lost 2 bases, and 9 bases stayed unmatched. The CDR3 consists of 17 residues. The germline gives CDR1 MGHRA, CDR2 YSYEKL. Here the CDR3 DNA reads TGCGCCAGCAGCCACCTAGGGGTAGCGGGGCCCTACAATGAGCAGTTCTTC. Translation: CASSHLGVAGPYNEQFF.

The V and J genes are TRBV7-3 and TRBJ2-1, with unresolved D. The V end was cut by 4 bases, the J end by 15 bases, with 19 bases between. The CDR3 runs to 13 residues. Germline V gene data show CDR1 as SGHTA and CDR2 as FQGTGA. The CDR3 DNA reads as TGTGCCAGCAGCTCTGGGTATAGTGATGATTGGTTCTTC. It is translated as CASSSGYSDDWFF.

The V gene is TRBV6-5, the J gene TRBJ1-5; D unresolved. V was pared by 6 bases and J by 0 bases, with 12 bases between. Germline CDR1 is MNHEY and CDR2 is SVGAGI. There are 15 residues in the CDR3. The CDR3 coding sequence is TGTGCCAGCAGCGACAAAGGTTATAGCAATCAGCCCCAGCATTTT. Its protein product is CASSDKGYSNQPQHF.

The chain has TRBV5-4 and TRBJ2-7; D unclear. The CDR3 totals 13 residues. Germline lookup yields CDR1 SGHNT and CDR2 YYREEE (reference sequence). The V gene lost 2 bases and the J gene lost 5 bases, with 11 bases spanning the gap. The DNA for the CDR3 is TGTGCCAGCAGCTTAGGGCAGTGGAACGAGCAGTACTTC. Its protein product is CASSLGQWNEQYF.

The rearrangement links TRBV18 to TRBJ1-2; 10 bases agree with TRBD1. The CDR3 spans 12 residues. The V segment lost 3 bases and the J segment 10 bases; nucleotides outside the gene matches: 2. Germline V gene data show CDR1 as KGHSH and CDR2 as LQKENI. CDR3 DNA: TGTGCCAGCTCACCGGGGACAGGGGACTACACCTTC. Its translation is CASSPGTGDYTF.

The V gene is TRBV7-6, the J gene TRBJ1-1; D remains unclear. V lost 4 bases and J lost 0, with 24 bases in between. The CDR3 spans 19 residues. CDR1 and CDR2 from the germline V gene are SGHVS and FNYEAQ. The CDR3 bases are TGTGCCAGCAGCTCGAAACCAAAAGAAAACCGCGGCTTGAACACTGAAGCTTTCTTT. Protein sequence: CASSSKPKENRGLNTEAFF.

The chain combines TRBV4-1 with TRBJ1-3; D perhaps matches TRBD1 (6 bases). V lost 0 bases, J lost 4 bases, and 16 bases lay in between. Germline CDR1 and CDR2: MGHRA and YSYEKL. CDR3 length: 17 amino acids. This chain's CDR3 is CASSQDLVRGVGNTIYF. The CDR3 DNA sequence: TGCGCCAGCAGCCAAGATCTTGTCAGGGGAGTGGGAAACACCATATATTTT.

The chain recombines TRBV7-9 with TRBJ1-2; D is ambiguous. The CDR3 contains 14 residues. V was cut by 5 bases and J by 4 bases, with 14 bases left in between. Germline-derived CDR1 and CDR2 are SEHNR and FQNEAQ (reference sequence). In DNA, the CDR3 is TGTGCCAGCAGCCCTCCCGGGATTCTCTATGGCTACACCTTC. This gives the protein CASSPPGILYGYTF.

The chain joins TRBV15 to TRBJ2-6; 9 bases are shared with TRBD1. Germline loops: CDR1 LNHNV, CDR2 YYDKDF (reference sequence). This CDR3 is 17 amino acids long. With V trimmed by 1 base and J by 2 bases, 3 bases remained unmatched. CDR3 sequence (DNA): TGTGCCACCAGCAGAGTACAGGGGGCTGCTGGGGCCAACGTCCTGACTTTC. It encodes CATSRVQGAAGANVLTF.

V gene TRBV19 combines with J gene TRBJ1-5, with a tentative D call TRBD1 (6 bases). Deletions cut 1 base from V and 6 bases from J, with 16 bases between. The CDR3 runs to 16 residues. The germline V gene encodes CDR1 LNHDA and CDR2 SQIVND (reference sequence). The CDR3 region has the DNA TGTGCCAGTAGTATAGGGACCAGGGGCCGCGGTCAGCCCCAGCATTTT. It translates to CASSIGTRGRGQPQHF.

The chain couples TRBV6-1 to TRBJ2-3; D unresolved. The CDR3 has 15 amino acids. Germline V gene sequence: CDR1 MNHNS, CDR2 SASEGT. V lost 2 bases to trimming and J lost 0 bases, with 9 bases between them. The CDR3 sequence: CASSERFTSTDTQYF. CDR3 DNA: TGTGCCAGCAGTGAAAGGTTTACTAGCACAGATACGCAGTATTTT.

This chain links TRBV4-1 with TRBJ2-7; 12 nucleotides agree with TRBD2. The CDR3 runs to 15 residues. With 5 bases clipped from V and 4 bases from J, the junction kept 6 bases outside the gene matches. Germline-derived CDR1 and CDR2 are MGHRA and YSYEKL. CDR3 DNA: TGCGCCAGCAGCGCTAGCGGGGGGGCCGCGTACGAGCAGTACTTC. Amino acids: CASSASGGAAYEQYF.

The V gene is TRBV6-5, the J gene TRBJ1-3, with D possibly being TRBD1 (6 bases). This CDR3 is built from 15 residues. Germline CDR1 MNHEY, CDR2 SVGAGI. Trimming left V 6 bases short and J 4 bases short, with 16 bases between. This CDR3 is CASRVTGLSGNTIYF. CDR3 bases: TGTGCCAGCAGGGTTACAGGGTTATCCGGAAACACCATATATTTT.

The chain is built from TRBV6-5 and TRBJ1-1; D is ambiguous. The CDR3 length is 13 residues. Germline CDR1 and CDR2: MNHEY and SVGAGI. Trimming cost V 5 bases and J 1 base, with 8 bases left between them. CDR3 in amino acids: CASSTHRNTEAFF. The CDR3 coding sequence is TGTGCCAGCAGTACCCACCGGAACACTGAAGCTTTCTTT.

The chain couples TRBV2 to TRBJ2-7; the D gene could be TRBD1 or TRBD2 (5 bases each). Germline loops: CDR1 SNHLY, CDR2 FYNNEI. Trimming stripped 3 bases from V and 0 bases from J, with 15 bases between. The CDR3 sequence is 16 residues long. This CDR3 reads CASSDYGTASSYEQYF. In DNA form, the CDR3 reads TGTGCCAGCAGTGATTACGGGACGGCTAGCTCCTACGAGCAGTACTTC. The full variable domain, its missing parts supplied by reference TRBV2 and TRBJ2-7, is EPEVTQTPSHQVTQMGQEVILRCVPISNHLYFYWYRQILGQKVEFLVSFYNNEISEKSEIFDDQFSVERPDGSNFTLKIRSTKLEDSAMYFCASSDYGTASSYEQYFGPGTRLTVT.

This CDR3 reads CASSEHRWQGNSPLHF. The DNA of the CDR3 is TGTGCCAGCAGTGAACATAGGTGGCAGGGGAATTCACCCCTCCACTTT. The V call is TRBV25-1, the J call TRBJ1-6, with D tentatively TRBD1 (6 bases). V lost 2 bases to trimming and J lost 7 bases, with 15 bases between them. The CDR3 contains 16 residues. Germline assignment: CDR1 MGHDK and CDR2 SYGVNS.

The chain has TRBV2 and TRBJ1-1; 8 bases line up with TRBD1. The junction had 7 bases not matched to a gene; V was cut back by 3 bases and J by 1 base. The CDR3 covers 16 residues. Per the germline V gene, CDR1 is SNHLY and CDR2 is FYNNEI. The CDR3 nucleotides read TGTGCCAGCAGTGATCGGCGGACAGGGTCGAACACTGAAGCTTTCTTT. Its protein is CASSDRRTGSNTEAFF.

The chain uses TRBV12-3 or TRBV12-4 and TRBJ2-2; no clear D gene. CDR3 size: 12 residues. V was shortened by 5 bases and J by 5 bases, with 6 bases between the two germline ends. CDR3 residues: CASSLTTGELFF. The CDR3 DNA sequence: TGTGCCAGCAGTCTTACGACCGGGGAGCTGTTTTTT.

The chain recombines TRBV4-1 with TRBJ1-1; D unresolved. Germline V gene sequence: CDR1 MGHRA, CDR2 YSYEKL. Trimming cost V 0 bases and J 5 bases, with 7 bases left between them. The CDR3 is made up of 13 amino acids. The CDR3 bases are TGCGCCAGCAGCCAAGATGGTTGGACTGAAGCTTTCTTT. Encoded protein: CASSQDGWTEAFF.

The rearrangement joins TRBV27 to TRBJ2-1, with TRBD2 matching 7 bases. Germline V lookup: CDR1 MNHEY, CDR2 SMNVEV (reference sequence). V trimming: 8 bases; J trimming: 3 bases; junction bases outside the gene matches: 4. The CDR3 spans 13 residues. DNA of the CDR3: TGTGCCAGCTGCACGGGGGGCTACAATGAGCAGTTCTTC. Amino acid sequence: CASCTGGYNEQFF.

This chain joins TRBV11-1 and TRBJ2-7; weak D call: TRBD2 (5 bases). V was cut by 0 bases and J by 3 bases, with 9 bases left in between. The CDR3 has 14 residues. The germline V gene encodes CDR1 SGHAT and CDR2 FQDESV (reference sequence). This CDR3 is CASSLAGSLYEQYF. As DNA, the CDR3 is TGTGCCAGCAGCTTAGCGGGGAGTCTCTACGAGCAGTACTTC.

The rearrangement uses TRBV6-5 and TRBJ2-3; the D is unclear. Germline V CDR1 and CDR2: MNHEY, SVGAGI. Trimming removed 5 bases at V and 4 bases at J, with 10 bases between. The CDR3 contains 13 residues. DNA for the CDR3: TGTGCCAGCAGTCGACCCCCCGCAGATACGCAGTATTTT. Its translation is CASSRPPADTQYF.

The J gene is TRBJ2-7, the V gene TRBV6-5, with 7 nucleotides matching TRBD1. CDR3 length: 14 amino acids. Germline trimming cut 4 bases from V and 0 bases from J; bases unmatched to any gene: 3. In germline, CDR1 is MNHEY, CDR2 SVGAGI. The CDR3 DNA reads TGTGCCAGCAGTTTGGGACAGAGCTCCTACGAGCAGTACTTC. Protein product: CASSLGQSSYEQYF.

The J gene is TRBJ2-1, the V gene TRBV11-2, with 8 bases that match TRBD1. The V gene end was trimmed by 4 bases and the J gene end by 6 bases; junction bases not matched to a gene: 14. The CDR3 runs 17 residues. Germline CDR1 reads SGHAT; CDR2 reads FQNNGV. CDR3 coding DNA: TGTGCCAGCAGCTCCGCGGGAACCGGGACAGGTCGCAATGAGCAGTTCTTC. Protein: CASSSAGTGTGRNEQFF.

This clone is a singleton in its sample. The chain has TRBV4-1 and TRBJ2-7; D unclear. The CDR3 extends over 13 amino acids. Germline lookup yields CDR1 MGHRA and CDR2 YSYEKL. V shed 8 bases and J shed 2 bases, with 13 bases lying between them. The DNA of the CDR3 is TGCGCCAGCGCTTCTCAGGCGACCTACGAGCAGTACTTC. Translated: CASASQATYEQYF.

V gene TRBV19 combines with J gene TRBJ1-5; 10 bases are a match to TRBD1. Germline lookup yields CDR1 LNHDA and CDR2 SQIVND (reference sequence). J lost 7 bases, V lost 4 bases, and 7 bases had no gene match. The CDR3 sequence is 15 residues long. The DNA for the CDR3 is TGTGCCAGTAGTACCGCCGGGACAGGGGTCCAGCCCCAGCATTTT. This encodes CASSTAGTGVQPQHF.

The J gene is TRBJ2-3, the V gene TRBV5-1; tentatively, D is TRBD2 (6 bases). V was pared by 4 bases and J by 6 bases, with 12 bases between. This CDR3 has 13 residues. Per germline, CDR1 SGHRS and CDR2 YFSETQ. The CDR3, as DNA: TGCGCCAGCAGCCTGGGACTTCCCGATACGCAGTATTTT. Its protein product is CASSLGLPDTQYF.